One T cell receptor beta chain is described in this entry. Its antigen is currently unknown. The PCR contained 60 Vbeta and 13 Jbeta primers. Under the authors' procedure: In a later analysis, some 80 million unique TCR beta chains included roughly 11 million shared by two or more donors. Measured with immunoSEQ multiplex PCR; TCRdb has only the in-frame clones, and not every one. Clonal size and the V and J genes are those of that table, whereas D and trimming came from the DNA. The table records around 200,000 clones, 70% to 85% of them present only once. This sample is drawn from a study of cytomegalovirus exposure and HLA in healthy donors. Study-wide results and caveats: A missense DCLRE1C variant was associated with V- and J-gene trimming of TCR beta chains in a later analysis, and an independent cohort replicated the association. Compared with the approximately 680-donor mean, an Asian-associated ancestry cluster reportedly had fewer N-insertions, according to a later analysis.

Germline CDR1 reads SNHLY; CDR2 reads FYNNEI. The CDR3 has 16 amino acids. The trim removed 10 bases at V and 8 bases at J, leaving 15 bases unmatched. The chain joins TRBV2 to TRBJ1-6, with 9 nucleotides matching TRBD1. The TCR sequence derives from a girl aged 2 to 9 in good health and CMV-seropositive. Sequencing used PBMCs. The CDR3, as DNA: TGTGCCATCCCGCTAGATAGGGACAGGGTTGATTCACCCCTCCACTTT. This gives the protein CAIPLDRDRVDSPLHF.